The 3 T cell receptor beta chains presented below share a single source sample, sequenced in a study of control samples from healthy donors and cancer patients. The protocol was immunoSEQ multiplex PCR, while the TCRdb copy is restricted to in-frame clones and leaves out a portion. The data hold approximately 150,000 clones, with about nine tenths observed a single time. The sequencing input was blood. These receptors were obtained from a man between 25 and 39 years old in good health.

The chain is built from TRBV30 and TRBJ1-5, with D uncertain. Trimming stripped 0 bases from V and 4 bases from J, with 4 bases between. The germline V gene encodes CDR1 GTSNPN and CDR2 SVGIG (reference sequence). This CDR3 is built from 12 residues. The CDR3 region has the DNA TGTGCCTGGAGTGTAGGTAATCAGCCCCAGCATTTT. Translated: CAWSVGNQPQHF. Full variable domain (missing parts from reference TRBV30 and TRBJ1-5): SQTIHQWPATLVQPVGSPLSLECTVEGTSNPNLYWYRQAAGRGLQLLFYSVGIGQISSEVPQNLSASRPQDRQFILSSKKLLLSDSGFYLCAWSVGNQPQHFGDGTRLSIL.

The genes are TRBV4-1 and TRBJ2-7; D not resolved. Trimming removed 4 bases from V and 7 bases from J, with 23 bases in between. The CDR3 extends over 16 amino acids. CDR1 and CDR2 from the germline V gene are MGHRA and YSYEKL. The CDR3 loop reads CASSPSNPGSRDEQYF. CDR3 DNA: TGCGCCAGCAGCCCATCTAACCCGGGCTCAAGGGATGAGCAGTACTTC.

V usage is TRBV2 and J usage is TRBJ1-2; 10 bases map to TRBD1. After removal of 6 bases from V and 4 bases from J, the junction contained 5 bases not matched to a gene. CDR1 and CDR2 (germline): SNHLY, FYNNEI. CDR3 length: 14 residues. CDR3 region: CASRVTGGSYGYTF. DNA of the CDR3: TGTGCCAGCAGAGTGACAGGGGGCAGCTATGGCTACACCTTC.